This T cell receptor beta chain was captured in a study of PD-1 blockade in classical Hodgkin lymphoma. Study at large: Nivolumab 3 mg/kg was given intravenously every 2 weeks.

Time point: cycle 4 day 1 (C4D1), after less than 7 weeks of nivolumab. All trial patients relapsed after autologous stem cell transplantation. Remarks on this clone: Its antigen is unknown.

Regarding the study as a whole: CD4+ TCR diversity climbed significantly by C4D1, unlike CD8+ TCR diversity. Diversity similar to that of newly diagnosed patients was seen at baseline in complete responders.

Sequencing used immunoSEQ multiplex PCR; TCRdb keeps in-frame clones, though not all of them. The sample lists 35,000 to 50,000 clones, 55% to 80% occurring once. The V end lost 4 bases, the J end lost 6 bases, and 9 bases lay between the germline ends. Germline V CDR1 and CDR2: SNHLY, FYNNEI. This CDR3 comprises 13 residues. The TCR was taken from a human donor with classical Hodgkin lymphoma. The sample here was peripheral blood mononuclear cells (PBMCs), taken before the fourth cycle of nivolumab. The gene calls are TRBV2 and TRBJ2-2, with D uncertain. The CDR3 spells CASSGPFPGELFF. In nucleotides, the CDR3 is TGTGCCAGCAGTGGCCCTTTCCCCGGGGAGCTGTTTTTT.